This T cell receptor (beta chain) was recovered during a study of cytomegalovirus exposure and HLA in healthy donors. Amplification used 60 Vbeta primers and 13 Jbeta primers. Assay: immunoSEQ multiplex PCR; the TCRdb copy retains only in-frame clones and omits some. The sample yields over 150,000 clones, 78% seen once. The CDR3 is 14 residues long. The V and J ends lost 2 bases and 2 bases respectively, with 6 bases between them. Germline lookup yields CDR1 MDHEN and CDR2 SYDVKM. The sequence was obtained from a woman aged 45-60 years in good health and CMV-seropositive. The sequencing input was PBMCs. The rearrangement uses TRBV28 and TRBJ1-4; TRBD1 is a possible D gene (5 bases). CDR3 in DNA: TGTGCCAGCAGTTTAGCAGGGACTAATGAAAAACTGTTTTTT. Residues: CASSLAGTNEKLFF. The full variable domain, completed using reference TRBV28 and TRBJ1-4, is DVKVTQSSRYLVKRTGEKVFLECVQDMDHENMFWYRQDPGLGLRLIYFSYDVKMKEKGDIPEGYSVSREKKERFSLILESASTNQTSMYLCASSLAGTNEKLFFGSGTQLSVL.